Listed below are T cell receptor beta chains from one sample, sequenced in a study of blood T cells in healthy people across ages. MiXCR was run by TCRdb on the 5' RACE reads, yielding one entry per CDR3 protein. The sample carries about 1,600,000 distinct CDR3 sequences, around 39% recorded once. Specimen: blood. All receptors derive from a woman in her late teens or twenties in good health. Both conserved end residues are part of each CDR3. A D gene is named only where the DNA matches it firmly. Size is stated for part of the rows, as once, few or many counts, or as a class when the clone is expanded.

v_gene	abundance	j_gene	d_gene	CDR3aa	CDR3nt
TRBV20-1	many	TRBJ2-7	TRBD2	CSARDLSGGAYEQYF	TGCAGTGCTAGAGATCTTAGCGGGGGGGCCTACGAGCAGTACTTC
TRBV18	NA	TRBJ2-5	TRBD2	CASSLGLAGGWTQYF	TGTGCCAGCTCACTCGGACTAGCGGGAGGGTGGACCCAGTACTTC
TRBV4-2	NA	TRBJ1-1	NA	CASSQGEDTEAFF	TGTGCCAGCAGCCAAGGGGAAGACACTGAAGCTTTCTTT
TRBV5-1	few	TRBJ2-1	NA	CASSPRTEYNEQFF	TGCGCCAGCAGCCCCCGGACAGAATACAATGAGCAGTTCTTC
TRBV3-1	once	TRBJ2-3	NA	CAGSLDLTDTQYF	TGTGCCGGCAGCCTTGACCTCACAGATACGCAGTATTTT
TRBV4-1	once	TRBJ2-3	TRBD2	CASSQVRGLGTTSRDTQYF	TGCGCCAGCAGCCAAGTCCGGGGGTTGGGGACTACTTCGAGGGATACGCAGTATTTT
TRBV2	NA	TRBJ1-1	NA	CASSEQPEAFF	TGTGCCAGCAGTGAACAGCCTGAAGCTTTCTTT
TRBV6-1	few	TRBJ2-1	TRBD1	CARSEEGQGVKQFF	TGTGCCAGGAGTGAAGAGGGACAGGGAGTGAAACAGTTCTTC
TRBV20-1	NA	TRBJ2-5	TRBD2	CSARDSRTSGPPAETQYF	TGCAGTGCTAGAGATTCAAGGACTAGCGGTCCTCCCGCGGAGACCCAGTACTTC
TRBV16	NA	TRBJ1-1	NA	CASSSRAEAFF	TGTGCCAGCAGCTCTCGGGCTGAAGCTTTCTTT